This TCR beta chain was identified during a study of T cell responses to AZD1222 COVID-19 vaccine. Study overall: Timing groups of about 4 and about 12 weeks for second doses were pooled.

The ends lost 1 base at V and 4 bases at J; junction bases unmatched: 4. Germline CDR1 MGHRA, CDR2 YSYEKL. The CDR3 loop spans 15 amino acids. The repertoire was sequenced with immunoSEQ multiplex PCR; TCRdb's copy has only in-frame clones and lacks some. This table has 130,000 or so clones, 70% to 90% appearing once. Sequences were derived from peripheral blood, sampled on day 0 of AZD1222 vaccination. This sequence joins TRBV4-1 and TRBJ1-2, with 9 bases identical to TRBD1. This clonotype originated in an adult in good health. CDR3 in amino acids: CASSQVGGQGYGYTF. The DNA for the CDR3 is TGCGCCAGCAGCCAAGTGGGGGGACAGGGCTATGGCTACACCTTC.